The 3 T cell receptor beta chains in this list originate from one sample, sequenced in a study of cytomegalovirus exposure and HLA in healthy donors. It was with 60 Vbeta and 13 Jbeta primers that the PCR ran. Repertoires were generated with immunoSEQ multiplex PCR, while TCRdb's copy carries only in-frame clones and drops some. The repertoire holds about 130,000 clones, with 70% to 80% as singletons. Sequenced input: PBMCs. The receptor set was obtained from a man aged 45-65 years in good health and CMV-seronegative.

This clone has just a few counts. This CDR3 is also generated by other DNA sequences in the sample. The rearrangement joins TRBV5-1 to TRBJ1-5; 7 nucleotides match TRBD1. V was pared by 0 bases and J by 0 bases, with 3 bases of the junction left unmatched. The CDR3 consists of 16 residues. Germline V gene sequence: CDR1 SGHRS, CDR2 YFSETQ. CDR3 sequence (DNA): TGCGCCAGCAGCTTGGGAACAGGGGATAGCAATCAGCCCCAGCATTTT. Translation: CASSLGTGDSNQPQHF.

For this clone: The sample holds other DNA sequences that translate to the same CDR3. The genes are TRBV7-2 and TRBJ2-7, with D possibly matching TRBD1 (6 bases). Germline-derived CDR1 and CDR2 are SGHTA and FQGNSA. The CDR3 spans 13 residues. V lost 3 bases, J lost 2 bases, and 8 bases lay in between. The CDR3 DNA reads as TGTGCCAGCAGCTTGGGACAACCCTACGAGCAGTACTTC. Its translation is CASSLGQPYEQYF.

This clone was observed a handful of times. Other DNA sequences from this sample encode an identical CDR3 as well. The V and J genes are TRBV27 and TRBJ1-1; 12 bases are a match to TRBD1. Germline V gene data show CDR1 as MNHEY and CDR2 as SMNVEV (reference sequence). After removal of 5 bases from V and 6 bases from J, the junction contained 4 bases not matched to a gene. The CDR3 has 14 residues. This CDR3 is CASSPRDRGPEAFF. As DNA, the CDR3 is TGTGCCAGCAGTCCCCGGGACAGGGGGCCTGAAGCTTTCTTT.